Below, 19 T cell receptor beta chains from the same sample are listed, as sequenced in a study of cytomegalovirus exposure and HLA in healthy donors. The PCR employed 60 Vbeta primers together with 13 Jbeta primers. Clones were sequenced by immunoSEQ multiplex PCR, and TCRdb holds only the in-frame ones, with some missing. Of 150,000 to 200,000 clones listed, 77% are singletons. Sequenced: PBMCs. The source of these receptors is a woman aged 30 to 39 in good health and CMV-seropositive.

The chain combines TRBV6-6 with TRBJ2-3; the D is unclear. V was pared by 3 bases and J by 5 bases, with 6 bases between. The CDR3 has 12 amino acids. Germline assignment: CDR1 MNHNY and CDR2 SVGAGI (reference sequence). DNA of the CDR3: TGTGCCAGCAGTTATATCGGAGATACGCAGTATTTT. Translating gives CASSYIGDTQYF.

The genes are TRBV11-2 and TRBJ2-7; D ambiguous. Deletions cut 5 bases from V and 2 bases from J, with 7 bases between. The CDR3 is 12 amino acids. Germline V gene data show CDR1 as SGHAT and CDR2 as FQNNGV. The CDR3 coding sequence is TGTGCCAGCAGCGGGCTCACCTACGAGCAGTACTTC. This encodes CASSGLTYEQYF.

The V and J genes are TRBV19 and TRBJ2-3, with 10 bases lining up with TRBD1. Germline V gives CDR1 LNHDA, CDR2 SQIVND (reference sequence). The CDR3 contains 15 residues. Trimming cost V 5 bases and J 5 bases; bases outside gene matches: 7. CDR3 bases: TGTGCCAGTAGTGCCCCGGACAGGGGGGGAGATACGCAGTATTTT. It is translated as CASSAPDRGGDTQYF.

The chain joins TRBV5-1 to TRBJ1-1, with 7 bases identical to TRBD1. CDR1 SGHRS and CDR2 YFSETQ come from the germline V gene. The ends lost 5 bases at V and 0 bases at J; junction bases unmatched: 10. This CDR3 is built from 16 residues. The CDR3 DNA sequence: TGCGCCAGCAGGCCAGGGGACAGTCTAGTGAACACTGAAGCTTTCTTT. Its protein is CASRPGDSLVNTEAFF.

J is TRBJ2-3 and V is TRBV28, with TRBD2 matching 11 bases. Germline CDR1 is MDHEN and CDR2 is SYDVKM. Trimming took 5 bases from V and 5 from J; bases not matched to a gene: 6. The CDR3 sequence is 15 residues long. DNA of the CDR3: TGTGCCAGCAGTCTACTAGCGGGAGTTTTAGATACGCAGTATTTT. Translating it yields CASSLLAGVLDTQYF.

This clone came up a few times. Other DNA variants within this sample encode the same CDR3. J is TRBJ2-7 and V is TRBV28; D is unresolved. CDR3 length: 13 amino acids. CDR1 is MDHEN and CDR2 is SYDVKM in the germline V gene. Trimming stripped 3 bases from V and 4 bases from J, with 10 bases between. The chain's CDR3 is CASSFRSGYEQYF. In DNA, the CDR3 is TGTGCCAGCAGTTTCCGGAGTGGTTACGAGCAGTACTTC. The full variable domain, in which reference TRBV28 and TRBJ2-7 provide the parts outside the CDR3, is DVKVTQSSRYLVKRTGEKVFLECVQDMDHENMFWYRQDPGLGLRLIYFSYDVKMKEKGDIPEGYSVSREKKERFSLILESASTNQTSMYLCASSFRSGYEQYFGPGTRLTVT.

The V call is TRBV20-1, the J call TRBJ2-1, with a possible D match to TRBD2 (6 bases). Trimming removed 6 bases from V and 9 bases from J, with 6 bases in between. Per the germline V gene, CDR1 is DFQATT and CDR2 is SNEGSKA (reference sequence). This CDR3 has 9 residues. The CDR3 reads CSAGLEQFF. The CDR3 DNA reads as TGCAGTGCGGGACTTGAGCAGTTCTTC.

The J gene is TRBJ2-7, the V gene TRBV27; TRBD1 aligns across 9 bases. This CDR3 spans 12 amino acids. Per the germline V gene, CDR1 is MNHEY and CDR2 is SMNVEV (reference sequence). Germline trimming cut 5 bases from V and 12 bases from J; bases unmatched to any gene: 8. CDR3 DNA sequence: TGTGCCAGCAGTCACGCCGGGACAGGGTTGTACTTC. This encodes CASSHAGTGLYF.

This clone has a handful of counts. The rearrangement links TRBV30 to TRBJ1-4; unclear D gene. Germline-derived CDR1 and CDR2 are GTSNPN and SVGIG (reference sequence). This CDR3 contains 10 residues. Trimming removed 1 base at V and 8 bases at J, with 2 bases between. The CDR3 nucleotides read TGTGCCTGGAGTGCAGAAAAACTGTTTTTT. This sequence encodes CAWSAEKLFF.

The genes are TRBV7-6 and TRBJ2-3; no clear D gene. The ends were cut back, 4 bases at V and 8 bases at J, with 10 bases in the middle. The CDR3 spans 12 residues. CDR1 SGHVS and CDR2 FNYEAQ come from the germline V gene. For the CDR3, the DNA is TGTGCCAGCAGCTCAGACCTAGGTACGCAGTATTTT. Translated, it gives CASSSDLGTQYF.

This sequence joins TRBV7-2 and TRBJ2-3, with D tentatively TRBD2 (5 bases). The germline V gene encodes CDR1 SGHTA and CDR2 FQGNSA. V was clipped by 0 bases and J by 4 bases, with 14 bases between them. The CDR3 is made up of 16 amino acids. CDR3 nucleotide sequence: TGTGCCAGCAGCTTAGCGGGAGTCGGAAGGGCAGATACGCAGTATTTT. Translated, it gives CASSLAGVGRADTQYF.

The chain links TRBV28 to TRBJ1-2; TRBD1 might be the D (6 bases). The length of the CDR3 is 12 residues. The germline gives CDR1 MDHEN, CDR2 SYDVKM. V was trimmed by 3 bases and J by 8 bases, leaving 10 bases between them. The DNA of the CDR3 is TGTGCCAGCAGTTTTTCAGGGGTCGGCTACACCTTC. Translated: CASSFSGVGYTF.

Here the CDR3 DNA reads TGTGCTAGTGGTCCTTCAGACGGACAGGGTGGGAACACTGAAGCTTTCTTT. It translates to CASGPSDGQGGNTEAFF. V usage is TRBV12-5 and J usage is TRBJ1-1; 8 bases fit TRBD1. The CDR3 covers 17 residues. Germline lookup yields CDR1 LGHNT and CDR2 FRNRAP. J lost 1 base, V lost 5 bases, and 12 bases had no gene match.

The chain's CDR3 is CSVGDKHNQPQHF. CDR3 nucleotide sequence: TGCAGCGTTGGGGACAAGCATAATCAGCCCCAGCATTTT. V and J are TRBV29-1 and TRBJ1-5, with TRBD1 as a possible D gene (6 bases). V was clipped by 4 bases and J by 4 bases, with 11 bases between them. CDR3 length: 13 amino acids. Germline V gene lookup returns CDR1 SQVTM and CDR2 ANQGSEA. Using reference TRBV29-1 and TRBJ1-5 for the parts outside the CDR3, the full variable domain is SAVISQKPSRDICQRGTSLTIQCQVDSQVTMMFWYRQQPGQSLTLIATANQGSEATYESGFVIDKFPISRPNLTFSTLTVSNMSPEDSSIYLCSVGDKHNQPQHFGDGTRLSIL.

The rearrangement uses TRBV7-6 and TRBJ2-7; 11 bases agree with TRBD2. Germline V gives CDR1 SGHVS, CDR2 FNYEAQ. The CDR3 is 17 residues long. Losses at the gene ends were 5 bases for V and 1 base for J; bases not matched to a gene: 10. The CDR3: CASSPIPGLADSYEQYF. In nucleotides, the CDR3 is TGTGCCAGCAGCCCCATACCGGGACTAGCGGATTCCTACGAGCAGTACTTC.

The V gene is TRBV28, the J gene TRBJ1-1, with TRBD1 matching 7 bases. The CDR3 extends over 15 amino acids. CDR1 is MDHEN, CDR2 SYDVKM, per germline. The J segment lost 0 bases and the V segment lost 3 bases, leaving 4 bases of the junction unmatched. CDR3 in DNA: TGTGCCAGCAGTTTTGGGACAGTTATGAACACTGAAGCTTTCTTT. Translation gives CASSFGTVMNTEAFF.

The chain employs TRBV5-1 and TRBJ1-1; 9 nucleotides align to TRBD1. Germline lookup yields CDR1 SGHRS and CDR2 YFSETQ. The CDR3 contains 17 residues. The J segment lost 1 base and the V segment lost 0 bases, leaving 7 bases of the junction unmatched. The CDR3 DNA reads TGCGCCAGCAGCTTGGTGGGGACAGGGAGGGCGAACACTGAAGCTTTCTTT. This gives the protein CASSLVGTGRANTEAFF.

This clone was picked up a small number of times. The chain recombines TRBV6-5 with TRBJ2-2; possibly TRBD2 for D (5 bases). Germline V gene data show CDR1 as MNHEY and CDR2 as SVGAGI. Trimming removed 2 bases from V and 7 bases from J, with 14 bases in between. The CDR3 spans 15 residues. The DNA of the CDR3 is TGTGCCAGCAGTTACCGGGGAAGACTTGTCGGGGAGCTGTTTTTT. Translating gives CASSYRGRLVGELFF.

The gene calls are TRBV11-2 and TRBJ2-6, with D possibly TRBD2 on 6 matching bases. The germline V gene encodes CDR1 SGHAT and CDR2 FQNNGV. This CDR3 spans 17 amino acids. V was pared by 5 bases and J by 0 bases, with 14 bases between. CDR3 nucleotides: TGTGCCAGCAGCCACCGTGGCGGGGACTCTGGGGCCAACGTCCTGACTTTC. Its translation: CASSHRGGDSGANVLTF.